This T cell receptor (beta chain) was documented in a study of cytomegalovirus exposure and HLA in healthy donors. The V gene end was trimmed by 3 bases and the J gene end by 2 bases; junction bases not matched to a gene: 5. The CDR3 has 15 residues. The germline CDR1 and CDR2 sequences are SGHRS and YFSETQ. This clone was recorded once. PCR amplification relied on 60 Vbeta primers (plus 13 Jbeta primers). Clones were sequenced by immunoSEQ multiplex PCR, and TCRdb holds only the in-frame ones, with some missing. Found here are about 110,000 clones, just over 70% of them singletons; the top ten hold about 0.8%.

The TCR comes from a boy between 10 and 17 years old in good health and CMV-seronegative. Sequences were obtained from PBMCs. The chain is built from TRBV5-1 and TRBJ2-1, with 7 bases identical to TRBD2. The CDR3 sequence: CASSSLAGTYNEQFF. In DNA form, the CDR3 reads TGCGCCAGCAGCTCCTTAGCGGGTACCTACAATGAGCAGTTCTTC.